This T cell receptor (beta chain) emerged from a study of OX40 agonist ivuxolimab in advanced cancers. Study-wide background: Participants averaged about 60 years of age (range about 23 to 80) and were 75% to 90% male.

Deletions cut 5 bases from V and 3 bases from J, with 16 bases between. Germline CDR1 reads SEHNR; CDR2 reads FQNEAQ (reference sequence). This CDR3 is built from 15 residues. The table lists this clone with a count of one. Some clones are missing from TCRdb's copy, which holds only in-frame ones; the method was immunoSEQ multiplex PCR. The data contain about 35,000 clones, around 90% of them singletons. This chain connects TRBV7-9 to TRBJ1-1; TRBD1 is a possible D gene (5 bases). The sequence was obtained from an adult with an advanced solid tumor such as melanoma, head and neck, liver or kidney cancer. This specimen consisted of CD4+ or CD8+ T cells sorted from blood, obtained in a trial of the OX40 agonist ivuxolimab. The CDR3 region is CASSGLGTYDTEAFF. The CDR3 nucleotides are TGTGCCAGCAGCGGCCTGGGGACGTATGACACTGAAGCTTTCTTT.